Detailed here is one T cell receptor beta chain. The data were taken from a study of blood T cell repertoires in COVID-19. In the study overall: Acute-phase and convalescent COVID-19 samples originated in the United States, Italy and Spain.

The CDR3 is made up of 14 amino acids. Trimming removed 6 bases at V and 0 bases at J, with 9 bases between. Germline V CDR1 and CDR2: SNHLY, FYNNEI. Sequencing used immunoSEQ multiplex PCR; TCRdb keeps in-frame clones, though not all of them. The sample lists fewer than 600,000 clones, 89% occurring once. This TCR derives from a man in his late teens or twenties with COVID-19, enrolled during active disease. Source material: peripheral blood. V is TRBV2 and J is TRBJ2-1, with a weak D call TRBD1 (5 bases). DNA of the CDR3: TGTGCCAGCAGCAGGGAACTCTCCTACAATGAGCAGTTCTTC. Translation: CASSRELSYNEQFF.